What follows are 8 T cell receptor beta chains derived from one specimen sequenced in a study of T cells in Graves' hyperthyroidism and ophthalmopathy. Amplification yielded TCR beta CDR3 regions, with RNA transcripts as the source. The TCR CDR3 first-round RT-PCR relied on the HTBI primer set. TCRdb reprocessed the multiplex PCR reads via MiXCR and lists one record per CDR3 protein. This sample carries more than 350,000 distinct CDR3 sequences, about 16% of them seen once, and the ten largest clones take roughly 20%. Material for sequencing was blood. The receptors here all came from a woman aged 55-69 years with Graves' ophthalmopathy.

V usage is TRBV7-3 and J usage is TRBJ2-3; D is perhaps TRBD2 (5 bases). CDR1 is SGHTA and CDR2 is FQGTGA in the germline V gene. V lost 4 bases, J lost 1 base, and 15 bases lay in between. The CDR3 runs to 16 residues. CDR3 residues: CASSSPLLGGTDTQYF. The CDR3 nucleotides are TGTGCCAGCAGCTCCCCTTTGCTGGGAGGCACAGATACGCAGTATTTT. The full variable domain, rest sourced from reference TRBV7-3 and TRBJ2-3, is GAGVSQTPSNKVTEKGKYVELRCDPISGHTALYWYRQSLGQGPEFLIYFQGTGAADDSGLPNDRFFAVRPEGSVSTLKIQRTERGDSAVYLCASSSPLLGGTDTQYFGPGTRLTVL.

Ten or more counts support this clonotype. V is TRBV28 and J is TRBJ1-3, with 8 bases aligning to TRBD1. This CDR3 has 14 residues. Germline V gene sequence: CDR1 MDHEN, CDR2 SYDVKM. V shed 3 bases, J shed 2 bases, and the junction held 0 bases outside the gene matches. The CDR3 loop reads CASSLDRAGNTIYF. CDR3 coding DNA: TGTGCCAGCAGTTTGGACAGGGCTGGAAACACCATATATTTT.

This chain connects TRBV7-9 to TRBJ2-6, with D possibly being TRBD1 or TRBD2 (6 bases each). Trimming removed 2 bases at V and 1 base at J, with 15 bases between. The CDR3 covers 18 residues. Looked up from germline, CDR1 is SEHNR and CDR2 is FQNEAQ (reference sequence). CDR3 nucleotides: TGTGCCAGCAGCTTAAAGGGGGGCCGATTTTCTGGGGCCAACGTCCTGACTTTC. Protein sequence: CASSLKGGRFSGANVLTF.

V usage is TRBV20-1 and J usage is TRBJ2-1; TRBD2 matches 12 bases. The CDR3 is 19 residues long. Germline loops: CDR1 DFQATT, CDR2 SNEGSKA (reference sequence). The V gene end was trimmed by 4 bases and the J gene end by 2 bases; junction bases not matched to a gene: 15. CDR3 sequence (DNA): TGCAGTGCTAACTCCCGGGGGACTAGCGGGTCCGGGGCCTACAATGAGCAGTTCTTC. Protein sequence: CSANSRGTSGSGAYNEQFF.

This clonotype was recorded at least ten times. The chain couples TRBV28 to TRBJ2-3; D is unresolved. Looked up from germline, CDR1 is MDHEN and CDR2 is SYDVKM. Trimming shortened V by 2 bases and J by 5 bases, and 17 bases separated the two germline ends. This CDR3 comprises 16 residues. CDR3 coding DNA: TGTGCCAGCAGTTTAGCCCGATCCGGTAGTGGAGATACGCAGTATTTT. This gives the protein CASSLARSGSGDTQYF.

This clonotype was counted many times. This chain joins TRBV9 and TRBJ2-1, with a possible D match to TRBD2 (7 bases). Germline loops: CDR1 SGDLS, CDR2 YYNGEE. The CDR3 loop spans 19 amino acids. Trimming removed 1 base from V and 6 bases from J, with 26 bases in between. The CDR3 sequence: CASSVTGRPGGRYANEQFF. CDR3 nucleotides: TGTGCCAGCAGCGTAACAGGGAGGCCGGGAGGAAGATACGCCAATGAGCAGTTCTTC.

A few counts support this clonotype. The chain joins TRBV6-2 or TRBV6-3 to TRBJ1-3, with TRBD1 matching over 8 bases. The CDR3 spans 14 residues. The germline CDR1 and CDR2 sequences are MNHEY and SVGEGT. With 8 bases clipped from V and 4 bases from J, the junction kept 7 bases outside the gene matches. CDR3 loop: CASVPGTGGNTIYF. The CDR3 DNA reads as TGTGCCAGCGTCCCAGGGACAGGAGGAAACACCATATATTTT.

This clonotype was seen many times. The chain uses TRBV6-6 and TRBJ2-1; D ambiguous. The CDR3 covers 16 residues. Germline V gives CDR1 MNHNY, CDR2 SVGAGI (reference sequence). V was cut by 0 bases and J by 4 bases, with 13 bases left in between. The CDR3 bases are TGTGCCAGCAGTTACTCGAAAGCCCAAAGTTACAATGAGCAGTTCTTC. Its protein is CASSYSKAQSYNEQFF.